This T cell receptor (beta chain) came from a study of early T cells in non-severe SARS-CoV-2 infection. In germline, CDR1 is MNHEY, CDR2 SVGAGI. The germline V and J ends were trimmed by 6 bases and 1 base, with 18 bases remaining between them. The CDR3 extends over 16 amino acids. Individual cDNA molecules were tagged with unique molecular identifiers, the study reported. TCRdb reprocessed the 5' RACE reads with MiXCR, giving one entry per CDR3 protein. The sample yields 40,000 to 45,000 distinct CDR3 sequences, under 7.5% seen once. This clonotype occurred many times. Specimen: whole blood, collected at baseline. The TCR was taken from an adult who was a healthcare worker with PCR-confirmed SARS-CoV-2 infection or an uninfected control (not recorded which). The chain couples TRBV6-5 to TRBJ1-1, with D possibly matching TRBD1 (5 bases). The CDR3 region has the DNA TGTGCCAGCAGGCCGGGGAGGGGAAGTTGGAACACTGAAGCTTTCTTT. Encoded protein: CASRPGRGSWNTEAFF.